These 18 T cell receptor beta chains were all obtained from the same sample, sequenced in a study of T cell responses to AZD1222 COVID-19 vaccine. Some clones are missing from TCRdb's copy, which holds only in-frame ones; the method was immunoSEQ multiplex PCR. The sample records 150,000 or so clones, 90% being singletons. The material was peripheral blood, obtained 28 days after the second AZD1222 dose. The receptors originated from an adult who received the AZD1222 COVID-19 vaccine.

V and J are TRBV18 and TRBJ2-7, with 8 nucleotides matching TRBD1. V gave up 6 bases and J gave up 5 bases; unmatched junction bases: 15. The germline V gene has CDR1 KGHSH and CDR2 LQKENI. This CDR3 is built from 16 residues. CDR3 sequence: CASSRQPGQVSDEQYF. CDR3 sequence (DNA): TGTGCCAGCTCCCGACAACCGGGACAGGTGTCCGACGAGCAGTACTTC.

The CDR3: CASSLGGQGYQPQHF. The DNA for the CDR3 is TGTGCCAGCAGCTTGGGGGGACAGGGTTATCAGCCCCAGCATTTT. The chain combines TRBV5-5 with TRBJ1-5, with TRBD1 matching 9 bases. The ends lost 0 bases at V and 5 bases at J; junction bases unmatched: 3. Germline V gene sequence: CDR1 SGHKS, CDR2 YYEKEE (reference sequence). This CDR3 spans 15 amino acids.

Note on this clone: Other DNA variants within this sample encode the same CDR3. This rearrangement joins TRBV6-6 to TRBJ1-5; D uncertain. V lost 5 bases and J lost 0, with 8 bases in between. The CDR3 loop spans 14 amino acids. Germline V gives CDR1 MNHNY, CDR2 SVGAGI (reference sequence). This CDR3 is CASSPSDSNQPQHF. The CDR3 region has the DNA TGTGCCAGCAGTCCCAGTGATAGCAATCAGCCCCAGCATTTT.

The J gene is TRBJ2-7, the V gene TRBV27; D could derive from TRBD1 or TRBD2 (6 bases each). CDR1 MNHEY and CDR2 SMNVEV come from the germline V gene (reference sequence). Trimming removed 5 bases at V and 7 bases at J, with 9 bases between. CDR3 size: 11 residues. The CDR3 region has the DNA TGTGCCAGCAGTGGGGGGCGGGAGCAGTACTTC. This sequence encodes CASSGGREQYF.

This clone was recorded once. The rearrangement joins TRBV5-6 to TRBJ1-1; D is possibly TRBD1 (6 bases). CDR1 is SGHDT and CDR2 is YYEEEE in the germline V gene. CDR3 length: 18 amino acids. The V end was cut by 4 bases, the J end by 5 bases, with 27 bases between. The CDR3 spells CASSLLGKLRQAGTEAFF. The DNA of the CDR3 is TGTGCCAGCAGCCTCTTAGGAAAATTGCGACAGGCGGGGACTGAAGCTTTCTTT.

CDR3 nucleotides: TGTGCCAGCAGCGATAGTACCTACACTGAAGCTTTCTTT. Encoded protein: CASSDSTYTEAFF. V and J are TRBV9 and TRBJ1-1; no clear D gene. Trimming removed 3 bases at V and 3 bases at J, with 9 bases between. Germline-derived CDR1 and CDR2 are SGDLS and YYNGEE. The CDR3 sequence is 13 residues long.

The gene calls are TRBV5-6 and TRBJ2-2, with TRBD1 identical over 7 bases. Trimming at V came to 5 bases and at J to 0 bases, leaving 7 bases not matched to a gene. The CDR3 contains 16 residues. Germline CDR1 and CDR2: SGHDT and YYEEEE. CDR3: CASRLTGTANTGELFF. The CDR3 region has the DNA TGTGCCAGCAGACTAACTGGGACAGCGAACACCGGGGAGCTGTTTTTT. The whole variable domain, filled in from reference TRBV5-6 and TRBJ2-2, reads DAGVTQSPTHLIKTRGQQVTLRCSPKSGHDTVSWYQQALGQGPQFIFQYYEEEERQRGNFPDRFSGHQFPNYSSELNVNALLLGDSALYLCASRLTGTANTGELFFGEGSRLTVL.

This clone showed up just once. The chain recombines TRBV5-1 with TRBJ1-2; TRBD1 matches 8 bases. The germline gives CDR1 SGHRS, CDR2 YFSETQ. This CDR3 contains 15 residues. Trimming removed 0 bases from V and 6 bases from J; junction bases left unmatched: 7. CDR3 in DNA: TGCGCCAGCAGCTTGGGGACAGGGAATTTCGATGGCTACACCTTC. This gives the protein CASSLGTGNFDGYTF.

CDR3 bases: TGTGCCAGCAGCGTAACTCCGGGAGTTGACGTTTTCTTT. It yields the protein CASSVTPGVDVFF. The J gene is TRBJ1-1, the V gene TRBV6-5; D call uncertain. The CDR3 extends over 13 amino acids. Deletions cut 6 bases from V and 13 bases from J, with 21 bases between. Germline lookup yields CDR1 MNHEY and CDR2 SVGAGI.

This rearrangement joins TRBV20-1 to TRBJ1-1; D ambiguous. Per germline, CDR1 DFQATT and CDR2 SNEGSKA (reference sequence). V was pared by 5 bases and J by 11 bases, with 15 bases between. The CDR3 totals 11 residues. The CDR3: CSASREVEAFF. The CDR3 coding sequence is TGCAGTGCTTCCCGGGAGGTTGAGGCTTTCTTT.

The chain is built from TRBV28 and TRBJ1-5; possibly TRBD1 for D (5 bases). The germline V gene encodes CDR1 MDHEN and CDR2 SYDVKM. The CDR3 has 14 residues. With 6 bases removed from V and 6 bases from J, the gap between germline ends came to 15 bases. CDR3 loop: CASSKGTWGQPQHF. The CDR3 DNA reads as TGTGCCAGCAGCAAAGGGACTTGGGGTCAGCCCCAGCATTTT.

The chain uses TRBV3-1 (or the pseudogene TRBV3-2) and TRBJ2-7; 8 positions agree with TRBD1. Germline-derived CDR1 and CDR2 are LGHDT and YNNKEL (reference sequence). V gave up 4 bases and J gave up 7 bases; unmatched junction bases: 12. The CDR3 length is 15 residues. The DNA of the CDR3 is TGTGCCAGCAGCCCCGACAGGGGCACCGAGGGGGAGCAGTACTTC. Its translation: CASSPDRGTEGEQYF.

J is TRBJ2-7 and V is TRBV28; TRBD2 agrees at 9 bases. V was clipped by 3 bases and J by 5 bases; unmatched bases: 17. Germline CDR1 MDHEN, CDR2 SYDVKM. The CDR3 is 18 amino acids. The CDR3 protein is CASSLFWNQGGGRDEQYF. CDR3 coding DNA: TGTGCCAGCAGTTTGTTCTGGAATCAAGGGGGCGGGAGGGACGAGCAGTACTTC.

The rearrangement links TRBV18 to TRBJ2-7, with TRBD2 as a possible D gene (6 bases). V gave up 8 bases and J gave up 6 bases, with 11 bases separating them. Germline-derived CDR1 and CDR2 are KGHSH and LQKENI. CDR3 size: 11 residues. The CDR3 nucleotides are TGTGCCAGCCCGGAGGGCCCCGAGCAGTACTTC. It specifies CASPEGPEQYF.

V gene TRBV9 combines with J gene TRBJ2-7; D gene uncertain. The V end was cut by 3 bases, the J end by 5 bases, with 9 bases between. The CDR3 covers 12 residues. Germline lookup yields CDR1 SGDLS and CDR2 YYNGEE. The CDR3 DNA reads as TGTGCCAGCAGCGGTGGGTGGGACGAGCAGTACTTC. It specifies CASSGGWDEQYF.

This clone occurred a few times. The chain links TRBV5-1 to TRBJ2-2; D might be TRBD1 (6 bases). The CDR3 sequence is 15 residues long. V was pared by 4 bases and J by 5 bases, with 15 bases between. Per the germline V gene, CDR1 is SGHRS and CDR2 is YFSETQ. For the CDR3, the DNA is TGCGCCAGCAGCCACCGGACAGAATCTACCGGGGAGCTGTTTTTT. Translation gives CASSHRTESTGELFF.

V gene TRBV25-1 combines with J gene TRBJ1-2; tentative D call: TRBD1 (5 bases). Germline values: CDR1 MGHDK, CDR2 SYGVNS. Between the trimmed V and J ends, which lost 6 bases and 3 bases, there was a span of 17 bases. The CDR3 covers 15 residues. The DNA of the CDR3 is TGTGCCAGCAGATCCTCGAGGGTAGGGGACTATGGCTACACCTTC. It codes for CASRSSRVGDYGYTF.

The rearrangement links TRBV27 to TRBJ1-6; D gene unclear. The length of the CDR3 is 12 residues. V gave up 6 bases and J gave up 5 bases, with 5 bases separating them. CDR1 is MNHEY and CDR2 is SMNVEV in the germline V gene (reference sequence). CDR3 sequence reads: CASRVDNSPLHF. CDR3 in DNA: TGTGCCAGCAGGGTAGATAATTCACCCCTCCACTTT.